This T cell receptor (beta chain) originates from a study of blood T cell repertoires in COVID-19. Overall study context: The samples span acute and convalescent COVID-19 from the United States, Italy and Spain.

Participant ages covered about 18 to 90 years across 25 or so US areas. Authors' data handling: Estimation of nucleated cell counts relied on the amplification of reference gene primers. Sequencing was performed with immunoSEQ multiplex PCR; in TCRdb, only in-frame clones are kept and a portion is missing. V, J and clone size were drawn from that table, and D and trimming were deduced from the DNA. In the table there are around 300,000 clones, 70% to 90% of which are singletons. The receptor was derived from a woman in her 30s who had recovered from COVID-19. Sequencing was carried out using PBMCs or T cells enriched from blood (not recorded which).

DNA for the CDR3: TGTGCCAGCTCACCCCTCAAGGCTAGCGGGGGGCTAAAAAACATTCAGTACTTC. It is translated as CASSPLKASGGLKNIQYF. This chain connects TRBV18 to TRBJ2-4; TRBD2 matches at 11 bases. Per the germline V gene, CDR1 is KGHSH and CDR2 is LQKENI. After removal of 3 bases from V and 4 bases from J, the junction contained 11 bases not matched to a gene. The CDR3 loop spans 18 amino acids.